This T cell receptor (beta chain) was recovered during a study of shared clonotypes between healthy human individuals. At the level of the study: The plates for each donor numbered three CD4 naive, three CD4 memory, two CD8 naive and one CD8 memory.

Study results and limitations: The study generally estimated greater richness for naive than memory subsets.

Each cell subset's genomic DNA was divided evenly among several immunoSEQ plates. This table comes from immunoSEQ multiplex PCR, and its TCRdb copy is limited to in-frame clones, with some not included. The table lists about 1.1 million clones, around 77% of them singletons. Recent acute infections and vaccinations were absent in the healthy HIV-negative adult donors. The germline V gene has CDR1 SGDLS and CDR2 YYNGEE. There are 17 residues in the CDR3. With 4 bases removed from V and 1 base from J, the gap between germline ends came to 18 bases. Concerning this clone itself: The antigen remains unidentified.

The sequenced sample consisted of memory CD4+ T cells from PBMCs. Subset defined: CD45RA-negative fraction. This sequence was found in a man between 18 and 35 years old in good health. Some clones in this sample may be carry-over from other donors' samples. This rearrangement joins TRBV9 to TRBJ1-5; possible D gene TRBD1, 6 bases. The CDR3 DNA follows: TGTGCCAGCAGCCTCTCCGGGACACCCAGAAGCAATCAGCCCCAGCATTTT. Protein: CASSLSGTPRSNQPQHF.